Each of the 32 T cell receptor beta chains below was sequenced from the same sample in a study of shared clonotypes between healthy human individuals. Sequencing was performed with immunoSEQ multiplex PCR; in TCRdb, only in-frame clones are kept and a portion is missing. The sample lists over a million clones, roughly 96% occurring once. Sequencing used naive CD4+ T cells sorted from blood. Subset reported: CD45RA+ positively selected. The origin of the receptors is a man under 40 in good health.

The chain links TRBV29-1 to TRBJ2-1; D remains ambiguous. The CDR3 extends over 13 amino acids. Germline assignment: CDR1 SQVTM and CDR2 ANQGSEA. V shed 4 bases and J shed 8 bases, with 15 bases lying between them. CDR3 in DNA: TGCAGCGTTGGTAATTGGGGTGGGGATGAGCAGTTCTTC. The encoded protein is CSVGNWGGDEQFF.

With regard to this clone: Additional DNA sequences in this sample encode the identical CDR3. The chain has TRBV7-2 and TRBJ1-5; D may be TRBD1 (5 bases). Germline loops: CDR1 SGHTA, CDR2 FQGNSA. V lost 3 bases and J 5 bases, leaving 8 bases between the germline ends. This CDR3 is built from 13 residues. The CDR3 loop is CASSLGRDQPQHF. The CDR3 DNA reads TGTGCCAGCAGCTTGGGACGGGATCAGCCCCAGCATTTT. The full variable domain, completed using reference TRBV7-2 and TRBJ1-5, is GAGVSQSPSNKVTEKGKDVELRCDPISGHTALYWYRQSLGQGLEFLIYFQGNSAPDKSGLPSDRFSAERTGGSVSTLTIQRTQQEDSAVYLCASSLGRDQPQHFGDGTRLSIL.

The V and J genes are TRBV9 and TRBJ1-2; D gene ambiguous. This CDR3 contains 13 residues. Germline CDR1 SGDLS, CDR2 YYNGEE. V lost 5 bases and J lost 8, with 16 bases in between. CDR3 sequence reads: CASRKTREGGYTF. The CDR3 region has the DNA TGTGCCAGCAGAAAAACGAGGGAAGGCGGCTACACCTTC.

V and J are TRBV5-1 and TRBJ2-1; 9 positions agree with TRBD2. This CDR3 contains 18 residues. Germline CDR1 is SGHRS and CDR2 is YFSETQ. V lost 6 bases and J lost 5; bases outside the gene matches: 18. In nucleotides, the CDR3 is TGCGCCAGCACCCCTCGTTTAGCGGGAGAGGCGTTGGACAATGAGCAGTTCTTC. It specifies CASTPRLAGEALDNEQFF.

Here the CDR3 reads CAGRPGLAGGGGYNEQFF. The CDR3 DNA reads as TGCGCCGGGCGTCCGGGACTAGCGGGAGGGGGGGGTTACAATGAGCAGTTCTTC. V gene TRBV10-2 combines with J gene TRBJ2-1, with 16 bases that match TRBD2. The CDR3 loop spans 18 amino acids. Germline loops: CDR1 WSHSY, CDR2 SAAADI. J gave up 4 bases and V 11 bases, and 14 bases lay outside the gene matches.

This clone was seen a few times. Other DNA sequences in the same sample also yield this CDR3. The V gene is TRBV18, the J gene TRBJ2-2; unclear D gene. The V gene lost 0 bases and the J gene lost 6 bases, with 2 bases spanning the gap. Per the germline V gene, CDR1 is KGHSH and CDR2 is LQKENI. There are 12 residues in the CDR3. The CDR3 coding sequence is TGTGCCAGCTCACCACCGGCCGGGGAGCTGTTTTTT. Translation: CASSPPAGELFF.

The V call is TRBV5-1, the J call TRBJ2-5, with 11 bases that match TRBD2. Looked up from germline, CDR1 is SGHRS and CDR2 is YFSETQ. Trimming at V came to 0 bases and at J to 5 bases, leaving 12 bases not matched to a gene. This CDR3 comprises 18 residues. The CDR3 sequence is CASSLASSSGRLWETQYF. The CDR3 DNA sequence: TGCGCCAGCAGCTTGGCCTCGTCTAGCGGGAGGTTATGGGAGACCCAGTACTTC.

This clone appeared once. The chain uses TRBV7-8 and TRBJ2-2; D ambiguous. V was cut by 1 base and J by 6 bases, with 6 bases left in between. Germline V CDR1 and CDR2: SGHVS, FQNEAQ. CDR3 length equals 13 residues. This CDR3 is CASSLGLAGELFF. The CDR3 nucleotides are TGTGCCAGCAGCTTAGGGTTGGCCGGGGAGCTGTTTTTT.

The chain employs TRBV6-1 and TRBJ2-3; TRBD2 matches 9 bases. Germline CDR1 reads MNHNS; CDR2 reads SASEGT. This CDR3 is 16 amino acids long. After removal of 1 base from V and 1 base from J, the junction contained 3 bases not matched to a gene. DNA for the CDR3: TGTGCCAGCAGTGAAGGTATAGCGGGAGGCACAGATACGCAGTATTTT. It is translated as CASSEGIAGGTDTQYF.

This clone was picked up one time. The chain couples TRBV14 to TRBJ2-6; TRBD1 aligns across 7 bases. This CDR3 comprises 17 residues. Trimming took 4 bases from V and 0 from J; bases not matched to a gene: 6. CDR1 and CDR2 (germline): SGHDN, FVKESK. The CDR3 loop is CASSPTGSPSGANVLTF. The CDR3 DNA is TGTGCCAGCAGCCCGACAGGGTCACCCTCTGGGGCCAACGTCCTGACTTTC.

The chain uses TRBV10-2 and TRBJ2-5, with D uncertain. The ends were cut back, 7 bases at V and 4 bases at J, with 10 bases in the middle. Per the germline V gene, CDR1 is WSHSY and CDR2 is SAAADI. CDR3 size: 12 residues. CDR3 bases: TGCGCCAGCAATCGGAGAGGAGAGACCCAGTACTTC. It specifies CASNRRGETQYF.

This chain uses TRBV5-4 with TRBJ2-6; 7 nucleotides line up with TRBD1. CDR1 is SGHNT and CDR2 is YYREEE in the germline V gene (reference sequence). The trim removed 2 bases at V and 3 bases at J, leaving 8 bases unmatched. The length of the CDR3 is 17 residues. Here the CDR3 DNA reads TGTGCCAGCAGCTTTCACCAGGGGGTGTTTGGGGCCAACGTCCTGACTTTC. Protein product: CASSFHQGVFGANVLTF.

This chain joins TRBV10-3 and TRBJ1-2; no firm D call. The CDR3 contains 13 residues. Germline V gene lookup returns CDR1 ENHRY and CDR2 SYGVKD. Trimming took off 7 bases at V and 4 bases at J, with 13 bases between the two ends. CDR3 region: CAITVASGYGYTF. CDR3 in DNA: TGTGCCATCACGGTTGCAAGCGGCTATGGCTACACCTTC.

This clone was observed a single time. The chain is built from TRBV27 and TRBJ2-4; D tentatively fits TRBD1 or TRBD2 (5 bases each). V lost 9 bases to trimming and J lost 2 bases, with 17 bases between them. The CDR3 totals 15 residues. Germline V CDR1 and CDR2: MNHEY, SMNVEV (reference sequence). The CDR3 DNA reads TGTGCCAGTACACAGTTGGGGGTATCCAAAAACATTCAGTACTTC. Translation gives CASTQLGVSKNIQYF.

The chain recombines TRBV5-1 with TRBJ2-3; 11 bases map to TRBD1. From germline, CDR1 is SGHRS and CDR2 YFSETQ. This CDR3 contains 15 residues. V shed 3 bases, J shed 6 bases, and the junction held 6 bases outside the gene matches. CDR3 loop: CASSSWTGGLDTQYF. CDR3 coding DNA: TGCGCCAGCAGCTCCTGGACAGGGGGCCTGGATACGCAGTATTTT.

The chain has TRBV6-6 and TRBJ2-2; TRBD1 or TRBD2 may be the D gene (5 bases each). The CDR3 has 15 amino acids. Germline CDR1 reads MNHNY; CDR2 reads SVGAGI (reference sequence). The V gene lost 10 bases and the J gene lost 4 bases, with 19 bases spanning the gap. The CDR3 region is CATLSGPWGTGELFF. Here the CDR3 DNA reads TGTGCCACGCTGTCGGGGCCCTGGGGCACCGGGGAGCTGTTTTTT.

This clone was counted a few times. The chain has TRBV21-1 and TRBJ1-5; TRBD1 was called by the table and not checked on the DNA. TRBV21-1 is a pseudogene locus. There are 16 residues in the CDR3. The CDR3 loop reads CASSGTTTSSNQPQHF. The CDR3 DNA reads as TGTGCCAGCAGCGGAACGACAACATCTAGCAATCAGCCCCAGCATTTT.

A single count supports this clone. The rearrangement uses TRBV9 and TRBJ2-1; D is unresolved. In germline, CDR1 is SGDLS, CDR2 YYNGEE. The CDR3 is made up of 13 amino acids. The V end was cut by 2 bases, the J end by 7 bases, with 10 bases between. The CDR3 sequence: CASSVFLGNEQFF. CDR3 DNA sequence: TGTGCCAGCAGCGTCTTCCTAGGGAATGAGCAGTTCTTC.

The chain combines TRBV2 with TRBJ2-5; 7 bases line up with TRBD1. V lost 5 bases to trimming and J lost 0 bases; unmatched junction nucleotides: 0. Germline CDR1 SNHLY, CDR2 FYNNEI. The CDR3 is made up of 13 amino acids. The CDR3 DNA reads as TGTGCCAGCAGTACAGGGGACCAAGAGACCCAGTACTTC. It is translated as CASSTGDQETQYF.

The V gene is TRBV6-5, the J gene TRBJ1-2; D not resolved. The CDR3 is 15 amino acids. Germline CDR1 MNHEY, CDR2 SVGAGI. V lost 7 bases to trimming and J lost 2 bases, with 17 bases between them. CDR3 amino acids: CASTPYATGNYGYTF. The CDR3 DNA reads as TGTGCCAGCACCCCCTACGCAACTGGGAACTATGGCTACACCTTC.

With regard to this clone: The sample has other DNA sequences that encode this CDR3 too. The genes are TRBV28 and TRBJ2-1; D possibly uses TRBD1 or TRBD2 (5 bases each). Trimming shortened V by 3 bases and J by 4 bases, and 13 bases separated the two germline ends. CDR1 and CDR2 (germline): MDHEN, SYDVKM. This CDR3 spans 15 amino acids. This chain's CDR3 is CASSFRGVGYNEQFF. The CDR3 DNA sequence: TGTGCCAGCAGTTTCCGGGGCGTTGGTTACAATGAGCAGTTCTTC.

This clone was seen once. The gene calls are TRBV4-1 and TRBJ1-1; 7 bases match TRBD1. The CDR3 totals 14 residues. Per germline, CDR1 MGHRA and CDR2 YSYEKL. Trimming at V came to 5 bases and at J to 2 bases, leaving 5 bases not matched to a gene. CDR3 DNA: TGCGCCAGCAGCAAACACAGGGGTAACACTGAAGCTTTCTTT. Translating gives CASSKHRGNTEAFF.

The CDR3 DNA reads as TGTGCCAGCTCACCAGGGGGCCACGAGCAGTACTTC. It codes for CASSPGGHEQYF. This rearrangement joins TRBV18 to TRBJ2-7; D may be TRBD1 (6 bases). Per germline, CDR1 KGHSH and CDR2 LQKENI. Trimming took off 2 bases at V and 5 bases at J, with 7 bases between the two ends. CDR3 size: 12 residues. Using reference TRBV18 and TRBJ2-7 for the parts outside the CDR3, the full variable domain is NAGVMQNPRHLVRRRGQEARLRCSPMKGHSHVYWYRQLPEEGLKFMVYLQKENIIDESGMPKERFSAEFPKEGPSILRIQQVVRGDSAAYFCASSPGGHEQYFGPGTRLTVT.

This chain uses TRBV5-6 with TRBJ1-1, with D unclear. This CDR3 contains 14 residues. Germline loops: CDR1 SGHDT, CDR2 YYEEEE. The V gene lost 8 bases and the J gene lost 3 bases, with 17 bases spanning the gap. CDR3 in amino acids: CASSPWFRDTEAFF. CDR3 nucleotide sequence: TGTGCCAGTTCTCCGTGGTTTCGCGACACTGAAGCTTTCTTT.

This chain connects TRBV7-9 to TRBJ1-1; D is unclear. Trimming removed 5 bases at V and 2 bases at J, with 21 bases between. There are 17 residues in the CDR3. Per germline, CDR1 SEHNR and CDR2 FQNEAQ (reference sequence). The CDR3 DNA follows: TGTGCCAGCAGCCCCTTTGATGGCAGCCCGAGAAACACTGAAGCTTTCTTT. This translates into CASSPFDGSPRNTEAFF.

To note about this clone: The sample contains more than one DNA sequence encoding this CDR3. This chain connects TRBV5-1 to TRBJ2-7; 12 bases align to TRBD2. The junction had 2 bases not matched to a gene; V was cut back by 0 bases and J by 4 bases. Germline V lookup: CDR1 SGHRS, CDR2 YFSETQ. The CDR3 consists of 15 residues. DNA of the CDR3: TGCGCCAGCAGCTTGGCCGGGACTAGCGGGTACGAGCAGTACTTC. As protein: CASSLAGTSGYEQYF. Together with reference TRBV5-1 and TRBJ2-7, the CDR3 gives the full variable domain: KAGVTQTPRYLIKTRGQQVTLSCSPISGHRSVSWYQQTPGQGLQFLFEYFSETQRNKGNFPGRFSGRQFSNSRSEMNVSTLELGDSALYLCASSLAGTSGYEQYFGPGTRLTVT.

The rearrangement uses TRBV7-9 and TRBJ2-7; D is unclear. The V end was cut by 2 bases, the J end by 3 bases, with 5 bases between. Germline V gene lookup returns CDR1 SEHNR and CDR2 FQNEAQ (reference sequence). The CDR3 loop spans 12 amino acids. The CDR3 coding sequence is TGTGCCAGCAGCTTAAACGTCTACGAGCAGTACTTC. Encoded protein: CASSLNVYEQYF. Full variable domain (outside the CDR3, taken from reference TRBV7-9 and TRBJ2-7): DTGVSQNPRHKITKRGQNVTFRCDPISEHNRLYWYRQTLGQGPEFLTYFQNEAQLEKSRLLSDRFSAERPKGSFSTLEIQRTEQGDSAMYLCASSLNVYEQYFGPGTRLTVT.

The gene calls are TRBV18 and TRBJ1-5; D possibly corresponds to TRBD1 (6 bases). Germline CDR1 reads KGHSH; CDR2 reads LQKENI. V lost 8 bases to trimming and J lost 4 bases, with 12 bases between them. CDR3 size: 13 residues. CDR3 DNA sequence: TGTGCCAGCGCGTCAGACAGGAATCAGCCCCAGCATTTT. Encoded protein: CASASDRNQPQHF.

The V call is TRBV12-5, the J call TRBJ2-1; TRBD2 might be the D (6 bases). Trimming removed 0 bases from V and 0 bases from J, with 12 bases in between. Germline loops: CDR1 LGHNT, CDR2 FRNRAP. CDR3 length: 17 residues. CDR3: CASGLVLGGFSYNEQFF. CDR3 DNA sequence: TGTGCTAGTGGTTTGGTACTGGGGGGATTCTCCTACAATGAGCAGTTCTTC.

The gene calls are TRBV7-9 and TRBJ1-2; D is perhaps TRBD1 (6 bases). Per germline, CDR1 SEHNR and CDR2 FQNEAQ (reference sequence). Trimming removed 5 bases from V and 4 bases from J, with 11 bases in between. The CDR3 is 13 residues long. The DNA of the CDR3 is TGTGCCAGCAGCAAGGACAGAGTCTATGGCTACACCTTC. This encodes CASSKDRVYGYTF.

The chain recombines TRBV7-3 with TRBJ2-6; maybe TRBD2 (5 bases). The CDR3 runs to 17 residues. V lost 2 bases and J lost 0, with 11 bases in between. In germline, CDR1 is SGHTA, CDR2 FQGTGA. CDR3: CASSLAGLSSGANVLTF. The CDR3 coding sequence is TGTGCCAGCAGCTTAGCGGGCCTCAGCTCTGGGGCCAACGTCCTGACTTTC.

V is TRBV7-9 and J is TRBJ2-1; a weak D match, TRBD2 (5 bases). The V gene's germline CDR1 is SEHNR and CDR2 FQNEAQ (reference sequence). With 5 bases removed from V and 2 bases from J, the gap between germline ends came to 16 bases. This CDR3 contains 16 residues. The CDR3 coding sequence is TGTGCCAGCAGCCCTGTGGCGGGCGCCCCCTACAATGAGCAGTTCTTC. It is translated as CASSPVAGAPYNEQFF. The full variable domain, completed using reference TRBV7-9 and TRBJ2-1, is DTGVSQNPRHKITKRGQNVTFRCDPISEHNRLYWYRQTLGQGPEFLTYFQNEAQLEKSRLLSDRFSAERPKGSFSTLEIQRTEQGDSAMYLCASSPVAGAPYNEQFFGPGTRLTVL.